This TCR beta chain emerged from a study of blood T cells in healthy people across ages. In regard to this clonotype: The target antigen is unknown.

Using a J-beta primer mix together with a sample-barcoded 5' primer, a second PCR was run for roughly 6 to 11 cycles. One entry per CDR3 protein, called by TCRdb with MiXCR from the 5' RACE reads. This table holds more than 1 million distinct CDR3 sequences, 45% found once. This CDR3 spans 18 amino acids. J gave up 1 base and V 1 base, and 11 bases lay outside the gene matches. CDR1 and CDR2 (germline): SGHVS, FNYEAQ. Study-wide findings and caveats: Changes seen in expanded clonotypes were possibly confounded by donor CMV status left unknown.

This TCR was recovered from a woman aged 60-75 years in good health. This chain joins TRBV7-6 and TRBJ2-7; 9 bases are shared with TRBD2. Input material: blood. The CDR3 spells CASSLEVGGTSRSYEQYF. The CDR3 nucleotides read TGTGCCAGCAGCTTAGAGGTAGGGGGGACTAGCCGGTCCTACGAGCAGTACTTC.